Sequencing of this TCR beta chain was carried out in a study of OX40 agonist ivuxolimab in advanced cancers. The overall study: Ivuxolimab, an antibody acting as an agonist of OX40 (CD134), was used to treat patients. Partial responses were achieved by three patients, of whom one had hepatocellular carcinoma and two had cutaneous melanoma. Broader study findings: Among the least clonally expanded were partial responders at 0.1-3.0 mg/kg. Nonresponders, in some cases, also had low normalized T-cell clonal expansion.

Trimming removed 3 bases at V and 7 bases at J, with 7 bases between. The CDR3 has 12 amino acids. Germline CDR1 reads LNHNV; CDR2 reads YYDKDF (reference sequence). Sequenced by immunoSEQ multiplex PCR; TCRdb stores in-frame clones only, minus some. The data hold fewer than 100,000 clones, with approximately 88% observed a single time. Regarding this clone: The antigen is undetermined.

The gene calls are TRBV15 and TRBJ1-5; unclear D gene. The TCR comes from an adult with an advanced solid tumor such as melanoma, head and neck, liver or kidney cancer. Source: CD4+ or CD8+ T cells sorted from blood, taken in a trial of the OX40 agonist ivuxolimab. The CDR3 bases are TGTGCCACCAGCAGGGTAGGCCAGCCCCAGCATTTT. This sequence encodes CATSRVGQPQHF.